This TCR beta chain was documented in a study of shared clonotypes between healthy human individuals. The trim removed 7 bases at V and 2 bases at J, leaving 6 bases unmatched. Germline V gene sequence: CDR1 ENHRY, CDR2 SYGVKD. This CDR3 is 14 amino acids long. Several immunoSEQ 96-well plates shared each subset's DNA, each plate a replicate. In the original processing: ImmunoSEQ supplied junction-only sequences lacking quality scores, so filtering was different. Libraries were prepared by immunoSEQ multiplex PCR; TCRdb keeps only in-frame clonotypes and omits some of them. The DNA was the basis for D and trimming; V, J and clone size are from that table. The sample shows a few hundred thousand clones, around three quarters of them seen only once.

This receptor was identified in a woman aged 40 to 50 in good health. Some clones in this sample may be carry-over from other donors' samples. The chain is built from TRBV10-3 and TRBJ2-3, with 7 bases that match TRBD1. The sequencing sample was made of PBMCs. CDR3 DNA sequence: TGTGCCATCACCATACAGGGGACCACAGATACGCAGTATTTT. This translates into CAITIQGTTDTQYF.